This T cell receptor (beta chain) was retrieved from a study of shared clonotypes between healthy human individuals. Germline CDR1 SEHNR, CDR2 FQNEAQ (reference sequence). The CDR3 has 13 amino acids. Trimming cost V 6 bases and J 7 bases, with 13 bases left between them. TCRdb's table, derived via immunoSEQ multiplex PCR, lists solely in-frame clones and lacks some. The table lists 850,000 to 1,200,000 clones, around 76% of them singletons. V gene TRBV7-9 combines with J gene TRBJ1-5, with TRBD1 as a possible D gene (6 bases). Material for sequencing was memory CD4+ T cells sorted from blood. Subset meaning: CD45RA-negative fraction. This TCR derives from a man in his late teens or twenties in good health. CDR3 loop: CASSTEGGQPQHF. CDR3 nucleotides: TGTGCCAGCAGTACTGAGGGGGGCCAGCCCCAGCATTTT.